Here is one T cell receptor (beta chain) with its context. Its cognate antigen is unknown. The data are from a study of T cells after yellow fever vaccination. Background on the study: SMART-Seq v4 Ultra Low Input prepared libraries from low-cell fractions. General study points: Among all clonotypes, a small share was observed in both CD4 and CD8 compartments.

It was through 5'RACE template switching that TCR cDNA was made, with a universal primer site and UMIs added. A single record per CDR3 protein comes from TCRdb applying MiXCR to the 5' RACE reads. Among some 300,000 distinct CDR3 sequences, 8.5% to 10% were seen once, and the ten largest hold over 3%. V lost 6 bases and J 2 bases, leaving 13 bases between the germline ends. The CDR3 has 13 residues. From germline, CDR1 is DFQATT and CDR2 SNEGSKA (reference sequence). The chain links TRBV20-1 to TRBJ2-5; D assignment may be TRBD1 or TRBD2 (5 bases each). The sequencing here drew on CD4+ T cells sorted from PBMCs, taken 5 days after the yellow fever booster vaccination. This clonotype was sampled from a man aged 18 to 30 who received the YFV17D yellow fever vaccine. CDR3 nucleotides: TGCAGTGCATCCGGGGACGGGCAAGAGACCCAGTACTTC. It is translated as CSASGDGQETQYF.